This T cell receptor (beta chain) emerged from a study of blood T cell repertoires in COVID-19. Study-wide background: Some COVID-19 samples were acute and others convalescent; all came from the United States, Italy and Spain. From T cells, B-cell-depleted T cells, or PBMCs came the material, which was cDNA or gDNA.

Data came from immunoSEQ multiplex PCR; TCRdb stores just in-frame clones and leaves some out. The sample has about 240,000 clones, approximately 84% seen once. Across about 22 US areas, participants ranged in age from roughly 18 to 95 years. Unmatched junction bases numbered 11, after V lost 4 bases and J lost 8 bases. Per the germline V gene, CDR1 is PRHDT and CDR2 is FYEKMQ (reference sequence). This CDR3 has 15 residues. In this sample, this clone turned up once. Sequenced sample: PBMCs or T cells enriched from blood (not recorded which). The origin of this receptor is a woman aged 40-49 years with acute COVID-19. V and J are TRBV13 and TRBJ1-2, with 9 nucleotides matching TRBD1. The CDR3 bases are TGTGCCAGCAGCTCCAGACTCACAGGGGGCTTCGGCTACACCTTC. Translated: CASSSRLTGGFGYTF.